This TCR beta chain was captured by sequencing in a study of blood T cell repertoires in COVID-19. Study overall: Nucleic acid was either cDNA or gDNA, and it came from T cells, B-cell-depleted T cells, or PBMCs.

The protocol was immunoSEQ multiplex PCR, while the TCRdb copy is restricted to in-frame clones and leaves out a portion. The table has roughly 320,000 clones, 70% to 90% seen once; the top ten hold around 7.8%. J was trimmed by 2 bases and V by 6 bases; bases with no gene match: 5. Germline V gene sequence: CDR1 WSHSY, CDR2 SAAADI. The CDR3 length is 15 residues. This clone was recorded only once. Material: peripheral blood. The TCR sequence derives from a human donor in a cohort sampled during active COVID-19. The chain is built from TRBV10-2 and TRBJ1-4; the match to TRBD1 covers 8 bases. The CDR3 region is CASSGQGATNEKLFF. The CDR3 DNA follows: TGCGCCAGCAGCGGGCAGGGGGCGACTAATGAAAAACTGTTTTTT.